The clone carrying this T cell receptor (beta chain) was seen a few times. Time point specified: patch test 1, 2 weeks after DPC sensitization. The treatment here: therapeutic diphenylcyclopropenone sensitization with weekly scalp DPC. Blood draws preceded each patch test application. This entry belongs to a study of human T cells and chemical hapten exposure. The wider study: A roughly 2 cm by roughly 2 cm inner upper arm patch received 2% DPC for sensitization.

TCRdb reprocessed the RACE reads with MiXCR, giving one entry per CDR3 protein. The repertoire has nearly 350,000 distinct CDR3 sequences, approximately 6.9% of them found once; the top ten carry about 8%. This CDR3 has 13 amino acids. V lost 1 base, J lost 5 bases, and 9 bases lay in between. The germline V gene has CDR1 SGHNT and CDR2 YENEEA. This clonotype originated in a woman younger than 35 with alopecia areata. Some clones in this sample may be carry-over from other donors' samples. The specimen was whole blood, collected in connection with sensitization to the hapten diphenylcyclopropenone (DPC). This sequence joins TRBV11-3 and TRBJ2-7, with a weak D call TRBD1 (5 bases). CDR3 sequence reads: CASSLARGNEQYF. CDR3 bases: TGTGCCAGCAGCTTAGCTAGGGGAAACGAGCAGTACTTC.